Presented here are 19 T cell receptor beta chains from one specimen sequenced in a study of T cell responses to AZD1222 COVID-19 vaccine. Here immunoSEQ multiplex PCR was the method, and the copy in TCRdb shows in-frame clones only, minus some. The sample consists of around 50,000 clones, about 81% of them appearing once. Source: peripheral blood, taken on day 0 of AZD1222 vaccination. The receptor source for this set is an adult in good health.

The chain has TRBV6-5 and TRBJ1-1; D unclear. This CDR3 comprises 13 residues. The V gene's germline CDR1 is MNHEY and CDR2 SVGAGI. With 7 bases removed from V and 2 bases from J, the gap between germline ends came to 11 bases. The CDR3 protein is CASTEGFNTEAFF. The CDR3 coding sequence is TGTGCCAGCACGGAAGGGTTTAACACTGAAGCTTTCTTT.

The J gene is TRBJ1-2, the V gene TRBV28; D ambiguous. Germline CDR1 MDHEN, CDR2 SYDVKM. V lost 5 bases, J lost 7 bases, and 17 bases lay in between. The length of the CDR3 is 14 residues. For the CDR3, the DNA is TGTGCCAGCAGTCCACCCCCACCGACTGCTGGCTACACCTTC. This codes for CASSPPPPTAGYTF.

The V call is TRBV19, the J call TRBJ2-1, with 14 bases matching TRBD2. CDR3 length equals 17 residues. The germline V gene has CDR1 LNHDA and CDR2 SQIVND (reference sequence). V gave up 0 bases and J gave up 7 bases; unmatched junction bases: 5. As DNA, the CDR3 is TGTGCCAGTAGTATAGAAGCTCGACTAGCGGGAGGGAATGAGCAGTTCTTC. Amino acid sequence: CASSIEARLAGGNEQFF.

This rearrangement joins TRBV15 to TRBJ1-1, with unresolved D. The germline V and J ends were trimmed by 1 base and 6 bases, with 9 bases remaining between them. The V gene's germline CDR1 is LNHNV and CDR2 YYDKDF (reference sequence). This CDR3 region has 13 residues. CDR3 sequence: CATSRARGAEAFF. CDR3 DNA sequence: TGTGCCACCAGCAGAGCCCGGGGAGCTGAAGCTTTCTTT.

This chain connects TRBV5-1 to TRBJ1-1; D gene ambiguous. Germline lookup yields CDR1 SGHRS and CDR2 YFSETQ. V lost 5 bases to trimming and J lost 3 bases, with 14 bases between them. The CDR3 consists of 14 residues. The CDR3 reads CASSPFGEYTEAFF. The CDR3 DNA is TGCGCCAGCAGTCCTTTCGGGGAGTACACTGAAGCTTTCTTT.

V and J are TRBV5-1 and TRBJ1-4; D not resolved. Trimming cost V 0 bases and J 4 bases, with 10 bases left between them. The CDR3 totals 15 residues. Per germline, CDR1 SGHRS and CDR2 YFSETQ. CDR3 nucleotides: TGCGCCAGCAGCTTGGCCACTGGTGGTAATGAAAAACTGTTTTTT. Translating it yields CASSLATGGNEKLFF.

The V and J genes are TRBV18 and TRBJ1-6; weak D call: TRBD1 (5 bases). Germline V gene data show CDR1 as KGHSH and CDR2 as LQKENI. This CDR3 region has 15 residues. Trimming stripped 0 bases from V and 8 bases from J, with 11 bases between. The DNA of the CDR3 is TGTGCCAGCTCACCACCGGGACGTTCGGATTCACCCCTCCACTTT. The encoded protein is CASSPPGRSDSPLHF.

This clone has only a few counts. CDR3 nucleotide sequence: TGTGCCAGCAGCTTAGCGCTGGGCAGGGGAAGGCGCGAGCAGTACTTC. Its translation is CASSLALGRGRREQYF. V gene TRBV7-2 combines with J gene TRBJ2-7; weak D call: TRBD1 (6 bases). Germline values: CDR1 SGHTA, CDR2 FQGNSA. The germline V and J ends were trimmed by 0 bases and 6 bases, with 18 bases remaining between them. The CDR3 consists of 16 residues.

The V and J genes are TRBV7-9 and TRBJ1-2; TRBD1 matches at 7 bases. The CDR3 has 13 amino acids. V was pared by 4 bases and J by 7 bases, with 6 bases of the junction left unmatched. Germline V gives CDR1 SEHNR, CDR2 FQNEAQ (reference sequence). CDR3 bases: TGTGCCAGCAGCTCTACAGGGGAAGGTGGCTACACCTTC. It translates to CASSSTGEGGYTF.

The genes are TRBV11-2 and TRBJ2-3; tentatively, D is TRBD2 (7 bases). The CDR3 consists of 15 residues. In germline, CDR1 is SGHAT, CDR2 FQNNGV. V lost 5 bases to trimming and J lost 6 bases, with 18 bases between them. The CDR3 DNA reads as TGTGCCAGCAGCCCCCGGTGGGGGGGCGCGGATACGCAGTATTTT. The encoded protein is CASSPRWGGADTQYF. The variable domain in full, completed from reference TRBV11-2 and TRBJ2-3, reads EAGVAQSPRYKIIEKRQSVAFWCNPISGHATLYWYQQILGQGPKLLIQFQNNGVVDDSQLPKDRFSAERLKGVDSTLKIQPAKLEDSAVYLCASSPRWGGADTQYFGPGTRLTVL.

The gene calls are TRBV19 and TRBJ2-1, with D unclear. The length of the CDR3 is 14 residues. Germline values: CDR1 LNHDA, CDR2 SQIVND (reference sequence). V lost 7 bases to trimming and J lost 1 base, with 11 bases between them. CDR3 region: CASTPAGSYNEQFF. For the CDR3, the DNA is TGTGCCAGTACGCCGGCCGGATCCTACAATGAGCAGTTCTTC.

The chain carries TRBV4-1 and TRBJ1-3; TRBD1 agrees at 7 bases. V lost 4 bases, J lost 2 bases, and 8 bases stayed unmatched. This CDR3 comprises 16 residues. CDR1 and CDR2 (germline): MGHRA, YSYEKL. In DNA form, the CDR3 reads TGCGCCAGCAGCCTAAACAGCGGGACAGCTGGAAACACCATATATTTT. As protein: CASSLNSGTAGNTIYF.

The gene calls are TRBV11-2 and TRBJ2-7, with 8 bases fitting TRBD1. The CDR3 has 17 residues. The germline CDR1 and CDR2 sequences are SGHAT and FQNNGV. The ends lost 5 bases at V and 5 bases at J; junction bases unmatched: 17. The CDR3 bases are TGTGCCAGCAGCCATGACCCCAGGGGGCGCGGATTTCACGAGCAGTACTTC. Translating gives CASSHDPRGRGFHEQYF.

CDR3 coding DNA: TGTGCCAGCAGCCTTAGCGGGAGCTCCTACAATGAGCAGTTCTTC. Encoded protein: CASSLSGSSYNEQFF. The V and J genes are TRBV6-4 and TRBJ2-1; 9 nucleotides agree with TRBD2. The germline V gene has CDR1 MRHNA and CDR2 SNTAGT. Trimming cost V 6 bases and J 0 bases; bases outside gene matches: 3. The CDR3 spans 15 residues.

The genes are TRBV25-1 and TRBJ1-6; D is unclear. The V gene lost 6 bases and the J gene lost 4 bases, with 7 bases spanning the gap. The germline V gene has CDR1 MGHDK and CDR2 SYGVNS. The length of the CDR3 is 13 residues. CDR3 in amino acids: CASRVSYNSPLHF. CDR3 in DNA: TGTGCCAGCAGGGTCTCATATAATTCACCCCTCCACTTT.

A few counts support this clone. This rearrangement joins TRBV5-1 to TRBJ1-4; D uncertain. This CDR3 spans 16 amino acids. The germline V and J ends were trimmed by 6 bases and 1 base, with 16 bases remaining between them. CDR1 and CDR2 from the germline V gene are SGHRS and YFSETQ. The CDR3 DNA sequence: TGCGCCAGCAAGCTTGGTATCGGGAGAACTAATGAAAAACTGTTTTTT. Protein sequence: CASKLGIGRTNEKLFF.

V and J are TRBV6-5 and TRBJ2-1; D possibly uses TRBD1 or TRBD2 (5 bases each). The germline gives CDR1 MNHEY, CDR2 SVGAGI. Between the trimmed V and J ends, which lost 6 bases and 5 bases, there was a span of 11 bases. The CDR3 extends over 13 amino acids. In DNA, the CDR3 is TGTGCCAGCAGGCCCGGGACGGACAATGAGCAGTTCTTC. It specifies CASRPGTDNEQFF.

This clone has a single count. Here the CDR3 DNA reads TGTGCCAGCAATCTCTGGAGCCCCCTCCACTTT. As protein: CASNLWSPLHF. The rearrangement joins TRBV5-8 to TRBJ1-6, with D hard to call. CDR3 size: 11 residues. The V gene's germline CDR1 is SGHTS and CDR2 YDEGEE. Between the trimmed V and J ends, which lost 6 bases and 13 bases, there was a span of 11 bases.

CDR3 region: CASSEARDRAYGYTF. The CDR3 DNA follows: TGTGCCAGCAGTGAAGCGAGGGACAGGGCGTATGGCTACACCTTC. The V gene is TRBV2, the J gene TRBJ1-2; TRBD1 matches at 9 bases. Germline loops: CDR1 SNHLY, CDR2 FYNNEI. The CDR3 consists of 15 residues. V gave up 0 bases and J gave up 5 bases; unmatched junction bases: 4.